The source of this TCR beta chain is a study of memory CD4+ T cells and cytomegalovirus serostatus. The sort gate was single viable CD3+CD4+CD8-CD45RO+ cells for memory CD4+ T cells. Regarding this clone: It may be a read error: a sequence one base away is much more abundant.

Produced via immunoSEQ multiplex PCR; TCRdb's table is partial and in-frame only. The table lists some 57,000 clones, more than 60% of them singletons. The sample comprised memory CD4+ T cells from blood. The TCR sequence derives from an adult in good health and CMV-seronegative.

CDR3 DNA sequence: TGCGCCAGCAGCTTGGATGGTTGGCGGGGTCACGCCGGGGAGCTGTTTTTT. This sequence encodes CASSLDGWRGHAGELFF. The genes are TRBV5-1 and TRBJ2-2; D possibly corresponds to TRBD2 (6 bases). Germline V gene data show CDR1 as SGHRS and CDR2 as YFSETQ. The ends were cut back, 0 bases at V and 6 bases at J, with 18 bases in the middle. CDR3 length: 17 amino acids.